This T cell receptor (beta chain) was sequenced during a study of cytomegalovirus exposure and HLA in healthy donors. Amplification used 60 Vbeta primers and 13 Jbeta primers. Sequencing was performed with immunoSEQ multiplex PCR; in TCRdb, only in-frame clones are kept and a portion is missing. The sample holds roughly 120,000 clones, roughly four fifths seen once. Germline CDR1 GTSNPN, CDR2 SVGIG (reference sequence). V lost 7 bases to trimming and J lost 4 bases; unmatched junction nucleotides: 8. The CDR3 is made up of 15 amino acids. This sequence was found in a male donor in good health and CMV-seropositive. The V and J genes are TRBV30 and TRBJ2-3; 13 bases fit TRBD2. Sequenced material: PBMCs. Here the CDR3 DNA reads TGTGCCTCCACCCGGACTAGCGGGAGTGCAGATACGCAGTATTTT. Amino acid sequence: CASTRTSGSADTQYF.